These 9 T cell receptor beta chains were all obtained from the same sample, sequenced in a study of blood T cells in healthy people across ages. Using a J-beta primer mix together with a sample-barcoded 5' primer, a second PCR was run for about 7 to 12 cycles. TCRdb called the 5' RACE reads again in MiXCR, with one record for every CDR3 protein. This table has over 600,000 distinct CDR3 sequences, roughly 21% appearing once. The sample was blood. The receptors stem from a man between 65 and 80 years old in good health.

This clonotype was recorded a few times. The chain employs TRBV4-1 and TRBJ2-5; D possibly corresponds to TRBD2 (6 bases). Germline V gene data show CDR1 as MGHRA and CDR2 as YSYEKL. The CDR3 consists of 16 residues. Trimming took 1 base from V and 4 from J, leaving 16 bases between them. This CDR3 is CASSQGIEGRPETQYF. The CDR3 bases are TGCGCCAGCAGCCAAGGGATTGAAGGGAGGCCAGAGACCCAGTACTTC.

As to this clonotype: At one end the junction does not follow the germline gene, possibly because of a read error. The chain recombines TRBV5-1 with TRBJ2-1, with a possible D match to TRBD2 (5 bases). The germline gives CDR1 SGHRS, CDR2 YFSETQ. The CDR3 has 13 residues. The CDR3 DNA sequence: TGCGCCAGCAGCTTGGACGGAGGCCAGGCGCAGTGCTTC. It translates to CASSLDGGQAQCF.

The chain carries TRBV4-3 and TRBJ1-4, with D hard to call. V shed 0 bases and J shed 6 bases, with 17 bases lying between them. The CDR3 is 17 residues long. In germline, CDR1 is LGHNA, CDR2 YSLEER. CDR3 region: CASSQDVRAIGDEKLFF. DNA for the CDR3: TGCGCCAGCAGCCAAGATGTGAGGGCCATAGGCGATGAAAAACTGTTTTTT.

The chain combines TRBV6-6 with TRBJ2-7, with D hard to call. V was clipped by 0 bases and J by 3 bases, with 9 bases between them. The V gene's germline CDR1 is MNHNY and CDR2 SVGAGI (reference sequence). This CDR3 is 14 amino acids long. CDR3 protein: CASSYSLDHYEQYF. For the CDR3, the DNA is TGTGCCAGCAGTTACTCCCTGGACCACTACGAGCAGTACTTC.

The CDR3, as DNA: TGTGCCAGCAGCCCACGACGTCCCGGGACAGGGGCCCGCACAGATACGCAGTATTTT. As protein: CASSPRRPGTGARTDTQYF. This chain joins TRBV3-1 and TRBJ2-3; 10 nucleotides match TRBD1. In germline, CDR1 is LGHDT, CDR2 YNNKEL (reference sequence). CDR3 length equals 19 residues. Germline trimming cut 4 bases from V and 1 base from J; bases unmatched to any gene: 14.

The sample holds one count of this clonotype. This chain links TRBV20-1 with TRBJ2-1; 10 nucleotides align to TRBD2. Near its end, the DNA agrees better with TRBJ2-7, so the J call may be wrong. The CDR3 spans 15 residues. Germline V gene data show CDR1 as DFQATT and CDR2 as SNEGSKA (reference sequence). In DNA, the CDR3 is TGCAGTGCCTACACCGGGACTAGCGTTTCCTACGAGCAGTACTTC. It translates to CSAYTGTSVSYEQYF.

CDR3 protein: CASSYNFRSTGELFF. Here the CDR3 DNA reads TGTGCCAGCAGTTATAACTTCAGGTCCACCGGGGAGCTGTTTTTT. The chain uses TRBV28 and TRBJ2-2; unclear D gene. V shed 4 bases and J shed 4 bases, with 13 bases lying between them. CDR3 size: 15 residues. In germline, CDR1 is MDHEN, CDR2 SYDVKM. The full variable domain, rest sourced from reference TRBV28 and TRBJ2-2, is DVKVTQSSRYLVKRTGEKVFLECVQDMDHENMFWYRQDPGLGLRLIYFSYDVKMKEKGDIPEGYSVSREKKERFSLILESASTNQTSMYLCASSYNFRSTGELFFGEGSRLTVL.

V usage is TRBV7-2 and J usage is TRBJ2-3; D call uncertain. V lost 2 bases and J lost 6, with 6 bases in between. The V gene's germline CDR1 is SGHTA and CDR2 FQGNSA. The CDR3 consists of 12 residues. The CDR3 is CASSLPWDTQYF. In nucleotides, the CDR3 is TGTGCCAGCAGCTTACCCTGGGATACGCAGTATTTT.

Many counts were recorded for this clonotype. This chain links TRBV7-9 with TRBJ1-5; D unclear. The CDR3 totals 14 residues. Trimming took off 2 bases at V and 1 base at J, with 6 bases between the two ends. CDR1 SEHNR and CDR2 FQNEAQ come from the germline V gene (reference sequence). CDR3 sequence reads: CASSLSESNQPQHF. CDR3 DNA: TGTGCCAGCAGCTTATCCGAAAGCAATCAGCCCCAGCATTTT.